The rows below give T cell receptor beta chains drawn from one sample of a study of OX40 agonist ivuxolimab in advanced cancers. The table came from immunoSEQ multiplex PCR; TCRdb's copy has only in-frame clones and leaves some out. The table has 67,000 or so clones, approximately 90% seen once. Sample: CD4+ or CD8+ T cells sorted from blood, taken in a trial of the OX40 agonist ivuxolimab. All receptors derive from an adult with an advanced solid tumor such as melanoma, head and neck, liver or kidney cancer. CDR3s include the opening cysteine and the closing phenylalanine or tryptophan. The order of the fields is J gene, D gene, clone size, V gene, CDR3 protein, CDR3 DNA. The D gene is left open where the match is weak. Clone size is not always given. Where it is, it says once, few, many or a class for expanded clones.

TRBJ2-4,NA,NA,TRBV27,CASSPLAKNIQYF,TGTGCCAGCAGTCCCCTAGCCAAAAACATTCAGTACTTC
TRBJ1-6,NA,once,TRBV11-2,CASSLGRSETYNSPLHF,TGTGCCAGCAGCTTAGGGCGGAGTGAGACCTATAATTCACCCCTCCACTTT
TRBJ2-7,TRBD1,NA,TRBV28,CASSPGQGNEQYF,TGTGCCAGCAGCCCGGGACAGGGGAACGAGCAGTACTTC
TRBJ2-1,NA,NA,TRBV19,CASSIMTHVDEQFF,TGTGCCAGTAGTATAATGACTCACGTTGATGAGCAGTTCTTC
TRBJ1-5,NA,NA,TRBV28,CASSLFSGGNQPQHF,TGTGCCAGCAGTTTATTTTCGGGGGGCAATCAGCCCCAGCATTTT
TRBJ2-7,NA,NA,TRBV11-3,CASSAGPPMGEQYF,TGTGCCAGCAGCGCGGGACCCCCTATGGGTGAGCAGTACTTC
TRBJ1-1,NA,NA,TRBV11-2,CASSTAGGGDTEAFF,TGTGCCAGCAGTACGGCAGGAGGAGGGGACACTGAAGCTTTCTTT
TRBJ1-2,NA,once,TRBV20-1,CSARVNYGYTF,TGCAGTGCTAGAGTGAACTATGGCTACACCTTC
TRBJ2-2,NA,few,TRBV7-9,CASSLGLADPTGELFF,TGTGCCAGCAGCTTAGGACTCGCCGACCCCACCGGGGAGCTGTTTTTT
TRBJ2-3,NA,NA,TRBV7-2,CASSLASRGYTDTQYF,TGTGCCAGCAGCTTAGCCTCTCGGGGGTACACAGATACGCAGTATTTT
TRBJ1-6,NA,NA,TRBV30,CAWTAMGGLNSPLHF,TGTGCCTGGACCGCCATGGGGGGATTAAATTCACCCCTCCACTTT
TRBJ2-3,TRBD2,NA,TRBV18,CASSPPGLAGGSADTQYF,TGTGCCAGCTCACCACCGGGGCTAGCGGGAGGTTCCGCAGATACGCAGTATTTT
TRBJ2-3,TRBD2,NA,TRBV5-6,CASSYGLAGGVAQYF,TGTGCCAGCAGCTATGGACTAGCGGGAGGAGTTGCGCAGTATTTT
TRBJ1-5,NA,NA,TRBV28,CASSPDRQRNQPQHF,TGTGCCAGCAGTCCAGACAGGCAACGCAATCAGCCCCAGCATTTT
TRBJ1-4,TRBD1,NA,TRBV9,CASSPGQGTNEKLFF,TGTGCCAGCAGCCCCGGACAGGGAACTAATGAAAAACTGTTTTTT
TRBJ1-1,NA,NA,TRBV7-9,CASSPNRISITEAFF,TGTGCCAGCAGCCCTAATCGGATTTCAATCACTGAAGCTTTCTTT
TRBJ2-1,NA,NA,TRBV9,CASSVGPANEQFF,TGTGCCAGCAGCGTAGGCCCGGCCAATGAGCAGTTCTTC
TRBJ1-5,NA,NA,TRBV6-4,CASSDGLGQPQHF,TGTGCCAGCAGTGACGGGTTGGGGCAGCCCCAGCATTTT
TRBJ2-1,TRBD2,NA,TRBV7-2,CASSATGTSADNEQFF,TGTGCCAGCAGCGCCACCGGGACTAGCGCGGATAATGAGCAGTTCTTC
TRBJ2-1,NA,NA,TRBV9,CASSVEAGGYNEQFF,TGTGCCAGCAGCGTAGAGGCAGGGGGGTACAATGAGCAGTTCTTC